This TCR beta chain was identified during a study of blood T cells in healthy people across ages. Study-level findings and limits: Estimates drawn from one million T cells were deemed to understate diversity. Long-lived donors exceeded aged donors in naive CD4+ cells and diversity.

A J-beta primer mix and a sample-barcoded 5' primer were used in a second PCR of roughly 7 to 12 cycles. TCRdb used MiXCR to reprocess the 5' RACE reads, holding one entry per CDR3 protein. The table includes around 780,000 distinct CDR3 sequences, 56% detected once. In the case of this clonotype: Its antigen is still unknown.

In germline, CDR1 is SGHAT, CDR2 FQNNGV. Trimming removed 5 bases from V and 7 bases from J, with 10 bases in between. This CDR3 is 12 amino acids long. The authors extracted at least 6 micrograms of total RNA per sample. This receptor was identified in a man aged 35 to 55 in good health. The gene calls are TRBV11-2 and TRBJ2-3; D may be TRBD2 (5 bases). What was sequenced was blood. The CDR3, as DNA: TGTGCCAGCAGCCGGCTCGGGAATACGCAGTATTTT. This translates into CASSRLGNTQYF.